The source of this T cell receptor beta chain is a study of shared clonotypes between healthy human individuals. General observations from the study: Estimated richness was generally greater in naive than memory subsets. Clonotype sharing among donors, it was expected, would be affected by sequencing depth.

Donation came from healthy HIV-negative adults that had no recent acute infections or vaccinations. Within Nashville, Tennessee resided all donors, each a Caucasian adult. Concerning this clone: Antigen unknown.

V lost 5 bases, J lost 3 bases, and 7 bases lay in between. The CDR3 covers 13 residues. The germline V gene encodes CDR1 SGHVS and CDR2 FNYEAQ. TCRdb's copy holds only in-frame clones and misses some; the assay was immunoSEQ multiplex PCR. The sample records about 2.4 million clones, 90% to 95% being singletons. The V and J genes are TRBV7-6 and TRBJ2-2; D is ambiguous. The TCR originated in a man aged 18 to 30 in good health. Some clones in this sample may be carry-over from other donors' samples. The sequenced material came from naive CD4+ T cells from PBMCs. Subset specified: CD45RA+ positively selected. The CDR3: CASSHSYTGELFF. CDR3 DNA: TGTGCCAGCAGCCATAGTTACACCGGGGAGCTGTTTTTT.